The 4 T cell receptor beta chains listed next were all sequenced from one sample in a study of T-cell memory formation after mild COVID-19 listed by TCRdb under 2021. Library creation used 5' RACE. Instrument on record: Illumina NovaSeq 6000. Using fastp at Q25 and MiXCR, TCRdb reprocessed the public reads and kept productive beta chains. Merged by CDR3 protein, the rows form single entries marked with the most common genes and DNA. For this sample there are under 300,000 distinct CDR3 sequences; about a sixth appear just once. Roughly 3.6% of the sample is taken by the ten largest. Material: PBMCs or a T cell subset sorted from them (not recorded which). The origin of the receptors is a man in his late teens or twenties who had mild COVID-19 (a few samples of this study predate the infection). The sample titles of this study are shuffled in the database, so cell type and time point are left out; the donor was told from shared clones.

This clonotype has a handful of counts. The chain carries TRBV4-1 and TRBJ1-2, with D possibly matching TRBD1 (6 bases). Looked up from germline, CDR1 is MGHRA and CDR2 is YSYEKL. Trimming took 1 base from V and 7 from J, leaving 16 bases between them. The CDR3 has 15 residues. CDR3 in amino acids: CASSQVDGGDSGYTF. Here the CDR3 DNA reads TGCGCCAGCAGCCAAGTTGATGGGGGCGACAGTGGCTACACCTTC.

The chain couples TRBV18 to TRBJ1-1, with no clear D. CDR1 and CDR2 from the germline V gene are KGHSH and LQKENI. Trimming removed 0 bases at V and 2 bases at J, with 7 bases between. CDR3 length equals 14 residues. CDR3 sequence (DNA): TGTGCCAGCTCACCACCCTCCGGAAACACTGAAGCTTTCTTT. It is translated as CASSPPSGNTEAFF.

This clonotype was seen a single time. The V call is TRBV7-3, the J call TRBJ2-1; 9 nucleotides match TRBD2. Trimming took 5 bases from V and 6 from J; bases not matched to a gene: 11. CDR1 is SGHTA and CDR2 is FQGTGA in the germline V gene. This CDR3 is 16 amino acids long. The CDR3 region is CASSPIAGAHPNEQFF. CDR3 bases: TGTGCCAGCAGCCCTATAGCGGGGGCGCACCCCAATGAGCAGTTCTTC.

This clonotype was detected ten times or more. V gene TRBV19 combines with J gene TRBJ2-1, with D possibly TRBD1 on 5 matching bases. Germline V lookup: CDR1 LNHDA, CDR2 SQIVND (reference sequence). V was trimmed by 4 bases and J by 15 bases, leaving 16 bases between them. This CDR3 contains 12 residues. CDR3 nucleotide sequence: TGTGCCAGTAGTAATCCTCTAGGGGCTCCGTTCTTC. Translating it yields CASSNPLGAPFF. Full variable domain (outside the CDR3, taken from reference TRBV19 and TRBJ2-1): DGGITQSPKYLFRKEGQNVTLSCEQNLNHDAMYWYRQDPGQGLRLIYYSQIVNDFQKGDIAEGYSVSREKKESFPLTVTSAQKNPTAFYLCASSNPLGAPFFGPGTRLTVL.